What follows are 30 T cell receptor beta chains derived from one specimen sequenced in a study of OX40 agonist ivuxolimab in advanced cancers. Assay used: immunoSEQ multiplex PCR; TCRdb lists only in-frame clones, some missing. The sample shows 25,000 or so clones, 75% to 85% of them seen only once. This sample comprised CD4+ or CD8+ T cells sorted from blood, obtained in a trial of the OX40 agonist ivuxolimab. The receptors were sampled from an adult with an advanced solid tumor such as melanoma, head and neck, liver or kidney cancer.

A remark on this clone: This specimen includes other DNA sequences encoding the same CDR3. The rearrangement links TRBV30 to TRBJ2-1; perhaps TRBD2 as D (6 bases). V lost 7 bases, J lost 2 bases, and 12 bases lay in between. Germline assignment: CDR1 GTSNPN and CDR2 SVGIG (reference sequence). This CDR3 is 13 amino acids long. CDR3 nucleotides: TGTGCCTCGGACCGGGGGACCTACAATGAGCAGTTCTTC. Encoded protein: CASDRGTYNEQFF.

The J gene is TRBJ2-3, the V gene TRBV4-2; TRBD1 matches 7 bases. Looked up from germline, CDR1 is LGHNA and CDR2 is YNFKEQ. J gave up 3 bases and V 5 bases, and 8 bases lay outside the gene matches. This CDR3 comprises 15 residues. CDR3 in DNA: TGTGCCAGCAGCGGAACAGGGGATCAAACAGATACGCAGTATTTT. It yields the protein CASSGTGDQTDTQYF.

The J gene is TRBJ2-7, the V gene TRBV18, with TRBD1 identical over 8 bases. The CDR3 length is 14 residues. The germline V gene has CDR1 KGHSH and CDR2 LQKENI. V lost 6 bases to trimming and J lost 5 bases; unmatched junction nucleotides: 9. The CDR3 spells CASSPATGENEQYF. Written as DNA, the CDR3 is TGTGCCAGCTCGCCAGCGACAGGGGAGAACGAGCAGTACTTC. The variable domain in full, completed from reference TRBV18 and TRBJ2-7, reads NAGVMQNPRHLVRRRGQEARLRCSPMKGHSHVYWYRQLPEEGLKFMVYLQKENIIDESGMPKERFSAEFPKEGPSILRIQQVVRGDSAAYFCASSPATGENEQYFGPGTRLTVT.

CDR3 nucleotide sequence: TGTGCCAGCAGTGAGCTCCCAGGGGGTGGCTACACCTTC. Protein product: CASSELPGGGYTF. The gene calls are TRBV6-1 and TRBJ1-2; 7 nucleotides align to TRBD1. The length of the CDR3 is 13 residues. With V trimmed by 3 bases and J by 7 bases, 5 bases remained unmatched. The germline CDR1 and CDR2 sequences are MNHNS and SASEGT.

This rearrangement joins TRBV11-1 to TRBJ2-3, with 10 bases lining up with TRBD1. CDR3 size: 15 residues. The trim removed 5 bases at V and 6 bases at J, leaving 8 bases unmatched. Germline V gene lookup returns CDR1 SGHAT and CDR2 FQDESV (reference sequence). The CDR3 DNA is TGTGCCAGCAGCCGCGGGACAGGGGCTTCGGATACGCAGTATTTT. Protein sequence: CASSRGTGASDTQYF.

V and J are TRBV30 and TRBJ1-6; D not resolved. Germline V CDR1 and CDR2: GTSNPN, SVGIG (reference sequence). V dropped 0 bases and J dropped 2 bases, with 14 bases sitting between them. The CDR3 spans 17 residues. CDR3 nucleotides: TGTGCCTGGAGTGTACATCGCAGTCGGGCCTATAATTCACCCCTCCACTTT. Its translation is CAWSVHRSRAYNSPLHF.

V gene TRBV15 combines with J gene TRBJ2-3; TRBD2 matches at 10 bases. V gave up 2 bases and J gave up 5 bases; unmatched junction bases: 4. CDR1 and CDR2 from the germline V gene are LNHNV and YYDKDF (reference sequence). The CDR3 contains 15 residues. Here the CDR3 reads CATSRPLAGVDTQYF. The CDR3 DNA reads as TGTGCCACCAGCAGACCCCTAGCGGGAGTAGATACGCAGTATTTT.

The V gene is TRBV18, the J gene TRBJ1-6; D not certain. CDR3 length: 14 residues. The germline V gene encodes CDR1 KGHSH and CDR2 LQKENI. Trimming stripped 3 bases from V and 2 bases from J, with 5 bases between. CDR3 DNA: TGTGCCAGCTCACCTGGAACCTATAATTCACCCCTCCACTTT. Amino acids: CASSPGTYNSPLHF.

The chain links TRBV6-5 to TRBJ1-5; D is unresolved. The CDR3 length is 14 residues. Deletions cut 0 bases from V and 2 bases from J, with 5 bases between. Germline V gene lookup returns CDR1 MNHEY and CDR2 SVGAGI. Here the CDR3 DNA reads TGTGCCAGCAGTTACTCCGGGGGCAATCAGCCCCAGCATTTT. The encoded protein is CASSYSGGNQPQHF.

The V gene is TRBV7-2, the J gene TRBJ2-1, with unresolved D. This CDR3 is 15 amino acids long. Germline V CDR1 and CDR2: SGHTA, FQGNSA. The V end lost 3 bases, the J end lost 0 bases, and 9 bases lay between the germline ends. The CDR3 bases are TGTGCCAGCAGCTTCGAGCGAGGCTCCTACAATGAGCAGTTCTTC. It yields the protein CASSFERGSYNEQFF.

This clone was counted between two and nine times. The V gene is TRBV7-2, the J gene TRBJ2-5; possible D gene TRBD1, 6 bases. From germline, CDR1 is SGHTA and CDR2 FQGNSA. The ends were cut back, 5 bases at V and 1 base at J, with 11 bases in the middle. This CDR3 contains 14 residues. CDR3: CASSVQGSQETQYF. CDR3 DNA sequence: TGTGCCAGCAGCGTACAGGGTAGCCAAGAGACCCAGTACTTC.

V is TRBV2 and J is TRBJ2-3; TRBD2 might be the D (5 bases). V shed 6 bases and J shed 2 bases, with 9 bases lying between them. The germline V gene has CDR1 SNHLY and CDR2 FYNNEI. CDR3 length: 13 amino acids. The CDR3 loop reads CASSQRYTDTQYF. The CDR3 region has the DNA TGTGCCAGCAGCCAGCGGTACACAGATACGCAGTATTTT. The variable domain in full, with the rest retrieved from reference TRBV2 and TRBJ2-3, is EPEVTQTPSHQVTQMGQEVILRCVPISNHLYFYWYRQILGQKVEFLVSFYNNEISEKSEIFDDQFSVERPDGSNFTLKIRSTKLEDSAMYFCASSQRYTDTQYFGPGTRLTVL.

The CDR3 region has the DNA TGCGCCAGCAGCGACCAACAGGGGGCGCCCACTGAAGCTTTCTTT. It is translated as CASSDQQGAPTEAFF. The rearrangement links TRBV5-1 to TRBJ1-1; TRBD1 aligns across 9 bases. J was trimmed by 4 bases and V by 4 bases; bases with no gene match: 8. Germline V gene lookup returns CDR1 SGHRS and CDR2 YFSETQ. The CDR3 totals 15 residues. Looking up the rest from reference TRBV5-1 and TRBJ1-1 gives the full variable domain: KAGVTQTPRYLIKTRGQQVTLSCSPISGHRSVSWYQQTPGQGLQFLFEYFSETQRNKGNFPGRFSGRQFSNSRSEMNVSTLELGDSALYLCASSDQQGAPTEAFFGQGTRLTVV.

This clone has more than one count but fewer than ten. The J gene is TRBJ2-2, the V gene TRBV4-3; 11 bases are shared with TRBD2. Germline-derived CDR1 and CDR2 are LGHNA and YSLEER. The CDR3 is made up of 18 amino acids. Trimming took 4 bases from V and 3 from J; bases not matched to a gene: 10. DNA for the CDR3: TGCGCCAGCAGCCCCGGAGTAGCGGGGGGGGTGGACACCGGGGAGCTGTTTTTT. Translation gives CASSPGVAGGVDTGELFF.

This clone was found once. The gene calls are TRBV9 and TRBJ2-2; D may be TRBD1 or TRBD2 (6 bases each). The germline V and J ends were trimmed by 4 bases and 7 bases, with 17 bases remaining between them. The CDR3 is 15 residues long. The V gene's germline CDR1 is SGDLS and CDR2 YYNGEE. CDR3 DNA sequence: TGTGCCAGCAGCTCATTAGGGGGGTCGGGCGGGGAGCTGTTTTTT. Translation gives CASSSLGGSGGELFF.

This chain uses TRBV5-4 with TRBJ2-5, with D uncertain. The assigned J gene may be wrong: the sequence end matches TRBJ2-7 better. The V gene's germline CDR1 is SGHNT and CDR2 YYREEE (reference sequence). The CDR3 has 11 amino acids. CDR3 protein: CASSLSAEQYF. Here the CDR3 DNA reads TGTGCCAGCAGCTTGTCAGCCGAGCAGTACTTC.

Only one count was recorded for this clone. The chain uses TRBV19 and TRBJ2-7, with D unresolved. Trimming stripped 5 bases from V and 2 bases from J, with 7 bases between. The CDR3 contains 12 residues. Germline lookup yields CDR1 LNHDA and CDR2 SQIVND (reference sequence). The CDR3 is CASSGPTYEQYF. In nucleotides, the CDR3 is TGTGCCAGTAGTGGCCCTACCTACGAGCAGTACTTC. The complete variable domain, with remaining parts taken from reference TRBV19 and TRBJ2-7, reads DGGITQSPKYLFRKEGQNVTLSCEQNLNHDAMYWYRQDPGQGLRLIYYSQIVNDFQKGDIAEGYSVSREKKESFPLTVTSAQKNPTAFYLCASSGPTYEQYFGPGTRLTVT.

The J gene is TRBJ2-4, the V gene TRBV6-6, with a weak D call TRBD1 (5 bases). The CDR3 spans 15 residues. Germline V CDR1 and CDR2: MNHNY, SVGAGI (reference sequence). The V and J ends lost 0 bases and 6 bases respectively, with 12 bases between them. In DNA, the CDR3 is TGTGCCAGCAGTTACTCAAGGCAGGGTCGAAACATTCAGTACTTC. Its protein is CASSYSRQGRNIQYF.

V gene TRBV7-2 combines with J gene TRBJ2-2; 9 nucleotides align to TRBD2. Germline V gene data show CDR1 as SGHTA and CDR2 as FQGNSA. This CDR3 contains 16 residues. The V gene end was trimmed by 5 bases and the J gene end by 2 bases; junction bases not matched to a gene: 6. The chain's CDR3 is CASSLGTSPNTGELFF. CDR3 DNA: TGTGCCAGCAGCCTCGGGACTAGCCCCAACACCGGGGAGCTGTTTTTT.

This clone appeared a few times. The chain has TRBV4-3 and TRBJ1-4, with 7 bases aligning to TRBD1. The CDR3 totals 17 residues. Unmatched junction bases numbered 7, after V lost 3 bases and J lost 0 bases. Germline CDR1 reads LGHNA; CDR2 reads YSLEER. This CDR3 reads CASSQRTGPATNEKLFF. CDR3 in DNA: TGCGCCAGCAGCCAGAGGACAGGCCCTGCAACTAATGAAAAACTGTTTTTT.

The count of this clone is one. V and J are TRBV2 and TRBJ2-2, with D uncertain. The CDR3 sequence is 14 residues long. From germline, CDR1 is SNHLY and CDR2 FYNNEI. Trimming took 7 bases from V and 0 from J, leaving 9 bases between them. CDR3 amino acids: CASTSVTNTGELFF. The DNA of the CDR3 is TGTGCCAGCACCTCGGTTACGAACACCGGGGAGCTGTTTTTT.

The chain links TRBV6-1 to TRBJ2-5, with D perhaps matching TRBD1 (6 bases). From germline, CDR1 is MNHNS and CDR2 SASEGT. With 5 bases removed from V and 2 bases from J, the gap between germline ends came to 9 bases. The CDR3 is 13 residues long. CDR3: CASSPRGQETQYF. CDR3 coding DNA: TGTGCCAGCAGTCCGAGGGGGCAAGAGACCCAGTACTTC.

This clone was recorded a few times. DNA of the CDR3: TGTGCCAGCAGCTACCGTCAGGACAGGGCGAACACCGGGGAGCTGTTTTTT. It is translated as CASSYRQDRANTGELFF. The V gene is TRBV11-2, the J gene TRBJ2-2; 8 bases match TRBD1. The germline V gene encodes CDR1 SGHAT and CDR2 FQNNGV. The CDR3 sequence is 17 residues long. J was trimmed by 0 bases and V by 4 bases; bases with no gene match: 7.

The gene calls are TRBV5-1 and TRBJ2-7; 9 positions agree with TRBD1. The CDR3 spans 14 residues. Germline values: CDR1 SGHRS, CDR2 YFSETQ. Unmatched junction bases numbered 5, after V lost 0 bases and J lost 7 bases. CDR3 sequence: CASSLVGQGTEQYF. The CDR3 DNA follows: TGCGCCAGCAGCTTGGTAGGACAGGGGACGGAGCAGTACTTC.

This clone is a singleton in its sample. The genes are TRBV5-1 and TRBJ2-1; 7 bases align to TRBD2. CDR3 length: 15 amino acids. From germline, CDR1 is SGHRS and CDR2 YFSETQ. The trim removed 0 bases at V and 3 bases at J, leaving 3 bases unmatched. The CDR3 DNA is TGCGCCAGCAGCTTGGTAGCGGGTAACTACAATGAGCAGTTCTTC. Encoded protein: CASSLVAGNYNEQFF.

V and J are TRBV5-4 and TRBJ2-7; the match to TRBD1 covers 10 bases. Germline values: CDR1 SGHNT, CDR2 YYREEE (reference sequence). CDR3 length: 17 residues. The V gene end was trimmed by 4 bases and the J gene end by 2 bases; junction bases not matched to a gene: 12. The CDR3 bases are TGTGCCAGCAGCCGAATCGGGACAGGGGATTTCCCCTACGAGCAGTACTTC. Amino acid sequence: CASSRIGTGDFPYEQYF.

This sequence joins TRBV5-5 and TRBJ2-7, with 9 bases that match TRBD2. Trimming at V came to 4 bases and at J to 4 bases, leaving 9 bases not matched to a gene. The CDR3 is 15 amino acids. The V gene's germline CDR1 is SGHKS and CDR2 YYEKEE (reference sequence). The CDR3 sequence: CASSASTSGSYEQYF. The CDR3 bases are TGTGCCAGCAGCGCCTCGACTAGCGGATCTTACGAGCAGTACTTC.

The rearrangement links TRBV28 to TRBJ1-2; 9 bases are shared with TRBD1. CDR3 length: 12 amino acids. Germline lookup yields CDR1 MDHEN and CDR2 SYDVKM. V trimming: 9 bases; J trimming: 8 bases; junction bases outside the gene matches: 7. CDR3 sequence: CASLQGAKGYTF. The DNA of the CDR3 is TGTGCCAGTTTACAGGGGGCTAAGGGCTACACCTTC.

The chain carries TRBV19 and TRBJ2-2; D gene unclear. The V gene lost 6 bases and the J gene lost 1 base, with 9 bases spanning the gap. The CDR3 has 14 residues. Per germline, CDR1 LNHDA and CDR2 SQIVND (reference sequence). The CDR3 nucleotides are TGTGCCAGTAGACGATCACAGAACACCGGGGAGCTGTTTTTT. This translates into CASRRSQNTGELFF.

The J gene is TRBJ2-7, the V gene TRBV6-6; D perhaps matches TRBD2 (5 bases). The CDR3 runs to 15 residues. V lost 6 bases to trimming and J lost 2 bases, with 17 bases between them. Germline lookup yields CDR1 MNHNY and CDR2 SVGAGI (reference sequence). The CDR3 DNA reads as TGTGCCAGCAGAGACGGACTGGGTTCAGCCTACGAGCAGTACTTC. Amino acids: CASRDGLGSAYEQYF.